What follows are 14 T cell receptor beta chains derived from one specimen sequenced in a study of T cell clones after liver transplantation. Repertoires were generated with immunoSEQ multiplex PCR, while TCRdb's copy carries only in-frame clones and drops some. This sample has 70,000 to 80,000 clones; 90% occur once, and the top ten carry approximately 2.5%. Here the sequenced sample was CD4+ T cells from blood, taken before liver transplant. These receptors all come from a human donor who received a liver transplant.

The rearrangement uses TRBV7-6 and TRBJ2-2, with TRBD2 identical over 8 bases. V was pared by 0 bases and J by 6 bases, with 6 bases of the junction left unmatched. The CDR3 runs to 16 residues. CDR1 is SGHVS, CDR2 FNYEAQ, per germline. The CDR3 sequence is CASSLASTGGPGELFF. CDR3 DNA: TGTGCCAGCAGCTTAGCGTCGACGGGAGGGCCCGGGGAGCTGTTTTTT. The full variable domain, in which reference TRBV7-6 and TRBJ2-2 provide the parts outside the CDR3, is GAGVSQSPRYKVTKRGQDVALRCDPISGHVSLYWYRQALGQGPEFLTYFNYEAQQDKSGLPNDRFSAERPEGSISTLTIQRTEQRDSAMYRCASSLASTGGPGELFFGEGSRLTVL.

The rearrangement uses TRBV19 and TRBJ2-3; 9 bases map to TRBD2. V shed 7 bases, J shed 2 bases, and the junction held 13 bases outside the gene matches. CDR3 length: 17 residues. Germline V gene data show CDR1 as LNHDA and CDR2 as SQIVND (reference sequence). The CDR3 nucleotides read TGTGCCAGTACCCTCCAGCCTAGCGGGACCCCCACAGATACGCAGTATTTT. It is translated as CASTLQPSGTPTDTQYF. Full variable domain (outside the CDR3, taken from reference TRBV19 and TRBJ2-3): DGGITQSPKYLFRKEGQNVTLSCEQNLNHDAMYWYRQDPGQGLRLIYYSQIVNDFQKGDIAEGYSVSREKKESFPLTVTSAQKNPTAFYLCASTLQPSGTPTDTQYFGPGTRLTVL.

The chain has TRBV11-2 and TRBJ2-1; perhaps TRBD2 as D (5 bases). V was pared by 5 bases and J by 9 bases, with 8 bases between. This CDR3 has 11 amino acids. The germline V gene has CDR1 SGHAT and CDR2 FQNNGV. The CDR3 DNA sequence: TGTGCCAGCAGCAATCGGGGTGAGCAGTTCTTC. The encoded protein is CASSNRGEQFF. The variable domain in full, with the rest retrieved from reference TRBV11-2 and TRBJ2-1, is EAGVAQSPRYKIIEKRQSVAFWCNPISGHATLYWYQQILGQGPKLLIQFQNNGVVDDSQLPKDRFSAERLKGVDSTLKIQPAKLEDSAVYLCASSNRGEQFFGPGTRLTVL.

The chain is built from TRBV19 and TRBJ2-7; 9 positions match TRBD1. CDR1 is LNHDA, CDR2 SQIVND, per germline (reference sequence). With V trimmed by 3 bases and J by 0 bases, 3 bases remained unmatched. This CDR3 has 15 residues. CDR3 sequence: CASSIGQGSSYEQYF. The DNA for the CDR3 is TGTGCCAGTAGTATCGGACAGGGGAGCTCCTACGAGCAGTACTTC.

V gene TRBV5-1 combines with J gene TRBJ2-3; D perhaps matches TRBD1 (5 bases). The ends were cut back, 0 bases at V and 4 bases at J, with 15 bases in the middle. CDR1 and CDR2 from the germline V gene are SGHRS and YFSETQ. The CDR3 sequence is 16 residues long. This chain's CDR3 is CASSLAVQGWADTQYF. Written as DNA, the CDR3 is TGCGCCAGCAGCTTGGCGGTGCAGGGCTGGGCAGATACGCAGTATTTT.

The chain couples TRBV5-4 to TRBJ2-2; 7 bases align to TRBD1. The CDR3 length is 15 residues. The J segment lost 1 base and the V segment lost 4 bases, leaving 4 bases of the junction unmatched. Germline CDR1 and CDR2: SGHNT and YYREEE (reference sequence). As DNA, the CDR3 is TGTGCCAGCAGCGCCCGACAGGGGAACACCGGGGAGCTGTTTTTT. Translating gives CASSARQGNTGELFF.

Comment on this clone: This specimen includes other DNA sequences encoding the same CDR3. This chain uses TRBV29-1 with TRBJ2-2, with D possibly being TRBD2 (6 bases). Per germline, CDR1 SQVTM and CDR2 ANQGSEA. The CDR3 runs 13 residues. Between the trimmed V and J ends, which lost 7 bases and 6 bases, there was a span of 15 bases. The chain's CDR3 is CSAGGRQAGELFF. The DNA of the CDR3 is TGCAGCGCCGGGGGTCGCCAGGCCGGGGAGCTGTTTTTT.

The V gene is TRBV5-4, the J gene TRBJ1-2, with 10 nucleotides matching TRBD1. With 4 bases clipped from V and 7 bases from J, the junction kept 4 bases outside the gene matches. Germline V gene sequence: CDR1 SGHNT, CDR2 YYREEE (reference sequence). The CDR3 runs to 13 residues. The CDR3 loop reads CASSRQGAGGYTF. DNA for the CDR3: TGTGCCAGCAGCCGACAGGGGGCGGGTGGCTACACCTTC.

This chain connects TRBV5-5 to TRBJ1-5; D may be TRBD1 (6 bases). Germline CDR1 and CDR2: SGHKS and YYEKEE (reference sequence). Trimming took off 0 bases at V and 2 bases at J, with 15 bases between the two ends. This CDR3 has 17 residues. The CDR3: CASSLGPRSGGNQPQHF. The CDR3 region has the DNA TGTGCCAGCAGCTTGGGGCCCAGGTCAGGGGGCAATCAGCCCCAGCATTTT.

The chain has TRBV2 and TRBJ2-1, with 11 positions matching TRBD2. The CDR3 sequence is 16 residues long. Per germline, CDR1 SNHLY and CDR2 FYNNEI. V gave up 4 bases and J gave up 7 bases; unmatched junction bases: 9. In nucleotides, the CDR3 is TGTGCCAGCAGTGGCTATAGCGGGAGGGCCAGGAATGAGCAGTTCTTC. Translated: CASSGYSGRARNEQFF.

The chain uses TRBV11-2 and TRBJ2-7; unclear D gene. V lost 0 bases and J 0 bases, leaving 9 bases between the germline ends. The CDR3 totals 15 residues. Germline CDR1 reads SGHAT; CDR2 reads FQNNGV. The CDR3 spells CASSLESAVSYEQYF. The CDR3 DNA reads TGTGCCAGCAGCTTAGAATCGGCGGTCTCCTACGAGCAGTACTTC.

This chain uses TRBV5-1 with TRBJ2-3; 9 bases align to TRBD1. The CDR3 has 14 residues. With 5 bases clipped from V and 0 bases from J, the junction kept 1 base outside the gene matches. The germline V gene has CDR1 SGHRS and CDR2 YFSETQ. CDR3 coding DNA: TGCGCCAGCAGGGGACAGGGTAGCACAGATACGCAGTATTTT. This gives the protein CASRGQGSTDTQYF. Using reference TRBV5-1 and TRBJ2-3 for the parts outside the CDR3, the full variable domain is KAGVTQTPRYLIKTRGQQVTLSCSPISGHRSVSWYQQTPGQGLQFLFEYFSETQRNKGNFPGRFSGRQFSNSRSEMNVSTLELGDSALYLCASRGQGSTDTQYFGPGTRLTVL.

The V and J genes are TRBV9 and TRBJ2-2, with D unresolved. V gave up 4 bases and J gave up 4 bases, with 14 bases separating them. The CDR3 loop spans 15 amino acids. Germline CDR1 is SGDLS and CDR2 is YYNGEE. CDR3 protein: CASSMQPATTGELFF. The CDR3 nucleotides are TGTGCCAGCAGCATGCAACCAGCGACCACCGGGGAGCTGTTTTTT.

The chain combines TRBV18 with TRBJ2-7; TRBD2 aligns across 7 bases. The CDR3 length is 12 residues. Germline CDR1 KGHSH, CDR2 LQKENI. The V and J ends lost 5 bases and 6 bases, in that order; junction bases with no gene match: 4. The CDR3 DNA sequence: TGTGCCAGCTCAACCTCTAGCGGCGAGCAGTACTTC. Its translation is CASSTSSGEQYF.